Reported below is one TCR beta chain. These data are taken from a study of T cell changes during pregnancy in multiple sclerosis. The method was immunoSEQ multiplex PCR; TCRdb's version includes in-frame clones alone and lacks a portion of them. Here the sample spans 40,000 to 50,000 clones, 89% being singletons. The CDR3 sequence is 16 residues long. Per the germline V gene, CDR1 is MDHEN and CDR2 is SYDVKM. V trimming: 1 base; J trimming: 9 bases; junction bases outside the gene matches: 11. The sequenced sample was CD4+ T cells from peripheral blood mononuclear cells, obtained in the first trimester of pregnancy. The clonotype comes from a female donor with multiple sclerosis, enrolled in a pregnancy study. V gene TRBV28 combines with J gene TRBJ2-1; the match to TRBD2 covers 8 bases. CDR3 in amino acids: CASSLYGLADGIEQFF. In nucleotides, the CDR3 is TGTGCCAGCAGTTTATATGGACTAGCTGACGGGATTGAGCAGTTCTTC.